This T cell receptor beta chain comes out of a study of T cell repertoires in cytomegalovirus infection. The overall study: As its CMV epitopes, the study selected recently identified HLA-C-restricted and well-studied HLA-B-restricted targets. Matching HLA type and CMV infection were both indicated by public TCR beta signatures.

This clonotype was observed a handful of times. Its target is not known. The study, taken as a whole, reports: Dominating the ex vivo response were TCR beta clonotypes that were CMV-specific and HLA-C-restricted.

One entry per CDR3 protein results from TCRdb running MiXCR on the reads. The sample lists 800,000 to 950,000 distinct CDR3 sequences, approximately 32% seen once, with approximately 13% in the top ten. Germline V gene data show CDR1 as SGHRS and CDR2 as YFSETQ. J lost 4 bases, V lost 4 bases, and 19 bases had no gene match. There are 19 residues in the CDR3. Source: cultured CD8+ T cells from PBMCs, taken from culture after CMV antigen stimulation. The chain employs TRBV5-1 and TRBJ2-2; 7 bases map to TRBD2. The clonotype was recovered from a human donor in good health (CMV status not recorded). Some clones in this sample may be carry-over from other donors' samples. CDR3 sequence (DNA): TGCGCCAGCAGCCCCCGCGGGGGTACCCGGGCGTGGAGCACCGGGGAGCTGTTTTTT. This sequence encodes CASSPRGGTRAWSTGELFF.